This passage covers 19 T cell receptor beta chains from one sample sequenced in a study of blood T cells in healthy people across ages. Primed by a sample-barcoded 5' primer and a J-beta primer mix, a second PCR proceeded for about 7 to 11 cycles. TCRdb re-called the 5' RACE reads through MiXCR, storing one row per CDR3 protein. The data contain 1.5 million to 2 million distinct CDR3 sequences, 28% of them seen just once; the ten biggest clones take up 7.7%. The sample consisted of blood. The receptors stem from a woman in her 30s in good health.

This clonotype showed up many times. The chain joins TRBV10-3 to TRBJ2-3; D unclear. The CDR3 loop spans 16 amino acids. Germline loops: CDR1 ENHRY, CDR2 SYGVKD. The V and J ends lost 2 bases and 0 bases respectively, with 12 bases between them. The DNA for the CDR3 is TGTGCCATCAGTGAGGTAACTGGATCTAGCACAGATACGCAGTATTTT. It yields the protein CAISEVTGSSTDTQYF.

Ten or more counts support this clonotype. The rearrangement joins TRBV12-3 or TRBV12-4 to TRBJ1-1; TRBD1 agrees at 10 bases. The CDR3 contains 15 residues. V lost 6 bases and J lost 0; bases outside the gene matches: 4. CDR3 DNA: TGTGCCAGCAGCTTGGGACAGGGGATGAACACTGAAGCTTTCTTT. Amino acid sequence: CASSLGQGMNTEAFF.

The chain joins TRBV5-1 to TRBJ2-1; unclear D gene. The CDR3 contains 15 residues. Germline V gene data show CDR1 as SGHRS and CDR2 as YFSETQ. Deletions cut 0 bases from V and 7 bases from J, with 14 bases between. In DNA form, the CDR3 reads TGCGCCAGCAGCTTGGCCGCGAAGGCCGGGAATGAGCAGTTCTTC. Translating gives CASSLAAKAGNEQFF.

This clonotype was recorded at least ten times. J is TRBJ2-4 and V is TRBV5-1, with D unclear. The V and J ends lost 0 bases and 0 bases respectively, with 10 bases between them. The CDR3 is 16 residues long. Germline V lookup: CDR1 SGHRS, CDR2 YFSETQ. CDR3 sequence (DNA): TGCGCCAGCAGCTTGGCCGGCACTCTAGCCAAAAACATTCAGTACTTC. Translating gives CASSLAGTLAKNIQYF.

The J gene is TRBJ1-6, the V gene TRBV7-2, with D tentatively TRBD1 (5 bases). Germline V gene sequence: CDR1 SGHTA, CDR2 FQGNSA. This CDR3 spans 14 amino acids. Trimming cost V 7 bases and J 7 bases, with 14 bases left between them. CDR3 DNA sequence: TGTGCCAGCACCCTCCAGGGACGGAATTCACCCCTCCACTTT. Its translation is CASTLQGRNSPLHF.

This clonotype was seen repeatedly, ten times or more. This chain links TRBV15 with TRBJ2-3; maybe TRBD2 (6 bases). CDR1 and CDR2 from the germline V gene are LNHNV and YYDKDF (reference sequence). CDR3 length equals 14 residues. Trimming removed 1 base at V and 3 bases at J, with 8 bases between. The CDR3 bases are TGTGCCACCAGCAGAGTCGGAGGGACAGATACGCAGTATTTT. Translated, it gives CATSRVGGTDTQYF.

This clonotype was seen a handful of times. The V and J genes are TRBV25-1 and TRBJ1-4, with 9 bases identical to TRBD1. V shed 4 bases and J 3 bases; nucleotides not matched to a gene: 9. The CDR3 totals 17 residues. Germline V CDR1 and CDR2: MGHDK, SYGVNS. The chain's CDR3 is CASSASGTGKSNEKLFF. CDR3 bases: TGTGCCAGCAGTGCCTCCGGGACAGGGAAGTCTAATGAAAAACTGTTTTTT.

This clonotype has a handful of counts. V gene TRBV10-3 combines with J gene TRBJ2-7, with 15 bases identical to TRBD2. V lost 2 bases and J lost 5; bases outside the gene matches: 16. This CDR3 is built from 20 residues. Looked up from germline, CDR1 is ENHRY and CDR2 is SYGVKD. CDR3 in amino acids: CAISEPWTSGRAVDEDEQYF. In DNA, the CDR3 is TGTGCCATCAGTGAGCCCTGGACTAGCGGGAGGGCCGTAGATGAAGACGAGCAGTACTTC.

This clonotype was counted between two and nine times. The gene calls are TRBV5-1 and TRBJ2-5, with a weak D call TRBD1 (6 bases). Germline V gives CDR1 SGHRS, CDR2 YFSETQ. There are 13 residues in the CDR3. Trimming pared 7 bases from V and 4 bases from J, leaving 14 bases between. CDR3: CASGQQGGETQYF. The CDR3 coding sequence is TGCGCCAGCGGCCAACAGGGCGGAGAGACCCAGTACTTC.

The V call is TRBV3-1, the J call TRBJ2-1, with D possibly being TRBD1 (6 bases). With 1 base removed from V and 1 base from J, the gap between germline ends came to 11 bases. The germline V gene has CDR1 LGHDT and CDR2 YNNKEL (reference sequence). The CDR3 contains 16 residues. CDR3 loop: CASSQAGQPSYNEQFF. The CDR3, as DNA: TGTGCCAGCAGCCAAGCCGGACAGCCTTCCTACAATGAGCAGTTCTTC.

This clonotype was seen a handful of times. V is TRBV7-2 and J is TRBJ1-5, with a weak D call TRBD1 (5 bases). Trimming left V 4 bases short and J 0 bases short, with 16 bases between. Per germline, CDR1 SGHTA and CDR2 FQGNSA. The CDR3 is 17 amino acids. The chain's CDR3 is CASSSRWGRYSNQPQHF. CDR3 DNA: TGTGCCAGCAGCTCGAGATGGGGACGGTATAGCAATCAGCCCCAGCATTTT.

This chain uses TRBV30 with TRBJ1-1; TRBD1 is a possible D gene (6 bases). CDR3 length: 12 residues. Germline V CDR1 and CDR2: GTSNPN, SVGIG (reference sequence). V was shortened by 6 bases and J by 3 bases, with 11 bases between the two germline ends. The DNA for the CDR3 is TGTGCCTGTTCAGGGGTTGACACTGAAGCTTTCTTT. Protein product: CACSGVDTEAFF. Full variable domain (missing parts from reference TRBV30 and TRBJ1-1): SQTIHQWPATLVQPVGSPLSLECTVEGTSNPNLYWYRQAAGRGLQLLFYSVGIGQISSEVPQNLSASRPQDRQFILSSKKLLLSDSGFYLCACSGVDTEAFFGQGTRLTVV.

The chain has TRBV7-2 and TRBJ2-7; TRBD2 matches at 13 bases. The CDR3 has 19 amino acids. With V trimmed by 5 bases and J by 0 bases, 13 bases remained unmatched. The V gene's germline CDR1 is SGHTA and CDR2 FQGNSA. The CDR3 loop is CASSHRRRGLAGNSYEQYF. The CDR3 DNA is TGTGCCAGCAGCCACCGCCGTCGGGGACTAGCGGGGAACTCCTACGAGCAGTACTTC.

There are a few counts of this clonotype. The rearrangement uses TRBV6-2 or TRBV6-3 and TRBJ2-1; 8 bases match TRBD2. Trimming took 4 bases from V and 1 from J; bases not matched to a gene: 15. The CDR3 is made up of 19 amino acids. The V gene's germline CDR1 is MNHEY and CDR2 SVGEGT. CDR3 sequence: CASSWRTSRNLPSYNEQFF. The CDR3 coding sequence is TGTGCCAGCAGTTGGAGGACTAGCCGGAATTTACCTTCCTACAATGAGCAGTTCTTC.

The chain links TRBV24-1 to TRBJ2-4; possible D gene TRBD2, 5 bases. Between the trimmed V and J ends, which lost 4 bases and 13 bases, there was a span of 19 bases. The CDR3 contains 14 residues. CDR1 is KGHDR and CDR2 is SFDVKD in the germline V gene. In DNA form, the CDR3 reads TGTGCCACCAGTGACCCAACTAGAAGGGATGAGCAGTACTTC. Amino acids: CATSDPTRRDEQYF.

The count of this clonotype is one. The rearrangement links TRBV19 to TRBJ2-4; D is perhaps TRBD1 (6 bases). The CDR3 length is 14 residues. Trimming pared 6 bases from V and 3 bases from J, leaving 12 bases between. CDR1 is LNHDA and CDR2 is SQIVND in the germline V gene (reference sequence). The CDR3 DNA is TGTGCCAGTAGCGAGGACAGAGACAAAAACATTCAGTACTTC. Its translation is CASSEDRDKNIQYF. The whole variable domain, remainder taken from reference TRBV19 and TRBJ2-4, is DGGITQSPKYLFRKEGQNVTLSCEQNLNHDAMYWYRQDPGQGLRLIYYSQIVNDFQKGDIAEGYSVSREKKESFPLTVTSAQKNPTAFYLCASSEDRDKNIQYFGAGTRLSVL.

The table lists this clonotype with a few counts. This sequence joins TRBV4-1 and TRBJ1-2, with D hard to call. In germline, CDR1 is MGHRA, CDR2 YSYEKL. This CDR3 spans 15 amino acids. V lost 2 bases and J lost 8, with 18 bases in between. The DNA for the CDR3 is TGCGCCAGCAGCCAAACGGAGACCCCCAGCGCAGGCTACACCTTC. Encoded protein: CASSQTETPSAGYTF.

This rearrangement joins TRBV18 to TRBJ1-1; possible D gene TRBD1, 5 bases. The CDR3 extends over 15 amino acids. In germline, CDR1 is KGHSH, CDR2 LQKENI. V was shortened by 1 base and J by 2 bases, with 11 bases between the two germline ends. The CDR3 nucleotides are TGTGCCAGCTCACCACAAAGACAGTTCAACACTGAAGCTTTCTTT. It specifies CASSPQRQFNTEAFF. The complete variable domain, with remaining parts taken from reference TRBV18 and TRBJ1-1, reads NAGVMQNPRHLVRRRGQEARLRCSPMKGHSHVYWYRQLPEEGLKFMVYLQKENIIDESGMPKERFSAEFPKEGPSILRIQQVVRGDSAAYFCASSPQRQFNTEAFFGQGTRLTVV.

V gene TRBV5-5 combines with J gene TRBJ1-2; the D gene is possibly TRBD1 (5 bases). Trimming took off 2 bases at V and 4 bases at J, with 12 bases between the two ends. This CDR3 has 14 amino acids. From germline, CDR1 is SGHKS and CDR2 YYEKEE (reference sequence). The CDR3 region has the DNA TGTGCCAGCAGCTTTCGCAGGGAAGGCTATGGCTACACCTTC. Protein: CASSFRREGYGYTF.